The 2 T cell receptor beta chains below all came from one sample that was sequenced in a study of cytomegalovirus exposure and HLA in healthy donors. The PCR was carried out with 60 Vbeta primers and 13 Jbeta primers. Libraries were prepared by immunoSEQ multiplex PCR; TCRdb keeps only in-frame clonotypes and omits some of them. Here the sample spans around 300,000 clones, 65% to 85% being singletons. The sample consisted of PBMCs. These receptors all come from a female donor in good health and CMV-seronegative.

Turning to this clone: Germline is not matched at one junction end, which may reflect a read error. The chain joins TRBV7-7 to TRBJ2-1, with TRBD1 as a possible D gene (5 bases). This CDR3 has 13 residues. Germline V gene data show CDR1 as SSHAT and CDR2 as FNYEAQ (reference sequence). CDR3 protein: CASSLDSYNEQFF. The CDR3 DNA sequence: TGTGCTAGCAGCTTAGACAGTTACAATGAGCAGTTCTTC.

The chain is built from TRBV27 and TRBJ2-7; D may be TRBD2 (6 bases). The V and J ends lost 2 bases and 4 bases respectively, with 12 bases between them. Per the germline V gene, CDR1 is MNHEY and CDR2 is SMNVEV (reference sequence). This CDR3 comprises 14 residues. In DNA form, the CDR3 reads TGTGCCAGCAGTTTAACTAGCCGAGGGTACGAGCAGTACTTC. This sequence encodes CASSLTSRGYEQYF.